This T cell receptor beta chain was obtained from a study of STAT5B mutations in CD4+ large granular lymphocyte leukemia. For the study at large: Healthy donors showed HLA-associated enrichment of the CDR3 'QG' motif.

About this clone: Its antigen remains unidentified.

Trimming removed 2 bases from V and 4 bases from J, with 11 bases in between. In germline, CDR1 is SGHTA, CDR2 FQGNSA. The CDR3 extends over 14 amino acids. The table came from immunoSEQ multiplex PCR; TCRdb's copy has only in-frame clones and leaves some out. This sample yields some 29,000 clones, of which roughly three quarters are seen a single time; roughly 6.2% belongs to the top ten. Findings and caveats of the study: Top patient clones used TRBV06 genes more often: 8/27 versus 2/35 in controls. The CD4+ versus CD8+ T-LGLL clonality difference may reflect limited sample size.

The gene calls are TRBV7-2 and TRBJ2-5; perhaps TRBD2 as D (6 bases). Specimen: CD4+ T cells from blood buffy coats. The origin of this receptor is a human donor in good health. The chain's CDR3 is CASSLYLGGETQYF. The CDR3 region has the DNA TGTGCCAGCAGCTTATACTTGGGGGGAGAGACCCAGTACTTC.